This entry describes one T cell receptor beta chain. What it recognizes is unknown. Per the germline V gene, CDR1 is SGHRS and CDR2 is YFSETQ. The V gene end was trimmed by 9 bases and the J gene end by 1 base; junction bases not matched to a gene: 7. The CDR3 loop spans 15 amino acids. Primers for the PCR totalled 60 Vbeta and 13 Jbeta. The protocol was immunoSEQ multiplex PCR, while the TCRdb copy is restricted to in-frame clones and leaves out a portion. Of under 200,000 clones in the sample, about 80% were seen once. The data were obtained in a study of cytomegalovirus exposure and HLA in healthy donors. Study-wide context: The early release's HLA-typed donors yielded tens of millions of unique TCRs. General study points: In a later analysis, more than 15,000 TCR beta sequences were associated with HLA alleles at 0.05 false discovery rate.

The sequenced material came from PBMCs. This chain connects TRBV5-1 to TRBJ2-5, with 12 bases matching TRBD2. The clonotype comes from a woman aged 45-59 years in good health and CMV-seronegative. The CDR3 reads CAIMTSGRSQETQYF. CDR3 bases: TGCGCCATTATGACTAGCGGGAGATCCCAAGAGACCCAGTACTTC.